The 19 T cell receptor beta chains below come from one sample, sequenced in a study of early T cells in non-severe SARS-CoV-2 infection. TCRdb itself ran the 5' RACE reads through MiXCR, one entry per CDR3 protein. This table has under 60,000 distinct CDR3 sequences, roughly 9% appearing once. Sequencing used whole blood, obtained at baseline. These receptors were collected from an adult who was a healthcare worker with PCR-confirmed SARS-CoV-2 infection or an uninfected control (not recorded which).

This sequence joins TRBV12-3 or TRBV12-4 and TRBJ1-4; the D gene is possibly TRBD1 (5 bases). This CDR3 has 15 residues. V was shortened by 8 bases and J by 3 bases, with 16 bases between the two germline ends. The CDR3: CASSGRASPNEKLFF. The CDR3 DNA sequence: TGTGCCAGCTCGGGGCGTGCGTCCCCTAATGAAAAACTGTTTTTT.

This clonotype was observed a few times. The chain joins TRBV12-3 or TRBV12-4 to TRBJ2-5; D is ambiguous. Trimming stripped 3 bases from V and 2 bases from J, with 4 bases between. This CDR3 is built from 12 residues. CDR3 residues: CASSFHQETQYF. The CDR3, as DNA: TGTGCCAGCAGTTTTCATCAAGAGACCCAGTACTTC.

Relative to its sample, this clonotype is medium-sized (0.01 to 0.1%). This chain connects TRBV5-5 to TRBJ2-1; D is perhaps TRBD2 (5 bases). Germline loops: CDR1 SGHKS, CDR2 YYEKEE (reference sequence). The length of the CDR3 is 15 residues. V was trimmed by 6 bases and J by 0 bases, leaving 13 bases between them. The CDR3 DNA follows: TGTGCCAGCATTCTAGCCGTAAGCTCCTACAATGAGCAGTTCTTC. Protein sequence: CASILAVSSYNEQFF.

The genes are TRBV24-1 and TRBJ2-1, with 10 bases that match TRBD2. V shed 2 bases, J shed 4 bases, and the junction held 10 bases outside the gene matches. Germline CDR1 and CDR2: KGHDR and SFDVKD. The CDR3 loop spans 18 amino acids. CDR3 protein: CATSDSSGSSLAYNEQFF. The CDR3 nucleotides are TGTGCCACCAGTGATTCTAGCGGGAGTTCATTGGCATACAATGAGCAGTTCTTC.

This clonotype came up many times. This chain connects TRBV7-6 to TRBJ2-5; 9 nucleotides align to TRBD1. The CDR3 covers 15 residues. CDR1 is SGHVS and CDR2 is FNYEAQ in the germline V gene. J lost 1 base, V lost 4 bases, and 4 bases had no gene match. CDR3 in amino acids: CASSSRGQGQETQYF. In nucleotides, the CDR3 is TGTGCCAGCAGCTCCAGGGGACAGGGCCAAGAGACCCAGTACTTC.

This clonotype was detected a few times. The chain has TRBV10-1 and TRBJ2-2, with TRBD1 matching 7 bases. This CDR3 region has 15 residues. Germline CDR1 and CDR2: WNHNN and SYGVQD (reference sequence). V gave up 6 bases and J gave up 0 bases; unmatched junction bases: 4. The CDR3 spells CASSAGTANTGELFF. CDR3 sequence (DNA): TGCGCCAGCAGCGCCGGGACAGCGAACACCGGGGAGCTGTTTTTT.

This rearrangement joins TRBV7-9 to TRBJ2-7; 9 bases are shared with TRBD1. The CDR3 contains 13 residues. V dropped 5 bases and J dropped 5; count of bases not matched to a gene: 4. Germline CDR1 and CDR2: SEHNR and FQNEAQ (reference sequence). The CDR3 region is CASSPWTGDEQYF. CDR3 DNA sequence: TGTGCCAGCAGCCCCTGGACAGGGGACGAGCAGTACTTC.

The chain is built from TRBV5-1 and TRBJ1-4; weak D call: TRBD1 (6 bases). The CDR3 contains 13 residues. V was cut by 7 bases and J by 7 bases, with 14 bases left in between. Per the germline V gene, CDR1 is SGHRS and CDR2 is YFSETQ. CDR3 region: CASRGAEGEKLFF. CDR3 bases: TGCGCCAGCCGGGGGGCGGAAGGTGAAAAACTGTTTTTT.

This chain joins TRBV7-2 and TRBJ2-7; D may match TRBD1 or TRBD2 (5 bases each). Between the trimmed V and J ends, which lost 5 bases and 0 bases, there was a span of 17 bases. Germline values: CDR1 SGHTA, CDR2 FQGNSA. The CDR3 loop spans 16 amino acids. CDR3 amino acids: CASSPPGADSSYEQYF. The DNA of the CDR3 is TGTGCCAGCAGCCCCCCCGGGGCGGATAGCTCCTACGAGCAGTACTTC.

The chain has TRBV25-1 and TRBJ2-1, with 11 bases lining up with TRBD1. J gave up 7 bases and V 4 bases, and 9 bases lay outside the gene matches. Germline loops: CDR1 MGHDK, CDR2 SYGVNS. The CDR3 length is 16 residues. The CDR3 here is CASSGLSGQGANEQFF. CDR3 DNA: TGTGCCAGCAGTGGTTTGTCCGGACAGGGGGCTAATGAGCAGTTCTTC.

J is TRBJ2-2 and V is TRBV4-1; D tentatively fits TRBD1 or TRBD2 (6 bases each). Germline CDR1 is MGHRA and CDR2 is YSYEKL. The CDR3 runs to 16 residues. V was shortened by 0 bases and J by 4 bases, with 12 bases between the two germline ends. This CDR3 reads CASSQEEGGGTGELFF. The DNA of the CDR3 is TGCGCCAGCAGCCAAGAGGAGGGGGGCGGCACCGGGGAGCTGTTTTTT.

This clonotype was detected many times. The rearrangement joins TRBV20-1 to TRBJ1-1; D ambiguous. Between the trimmed V and J ends, which lost 0 bases and 1 base, there was a span of 3 bases. Germline V gene lookup returns CDR1 DFQATT and CDR2 SNEGSKA (reference sequence). The CDR3 has 12 amino acids. Written as DNA, the CDR3 is TGCAGTGCTAGAGATCCGAACACTGAAGCTTTCTTT. It is translated as CSARDPNTEAFF.

In this sample, this clonotype turned up many times. The chain links TRBV20-1 to TRBJ2-5; weak D call: TRBD2 (6 bases). CDR1 is DFQATT and CDR2 is SNEGSKA in the germline V gene (reference sequence). This CDR3 region has 14 residues. The V end was cut by 0 bases, the J end by 2 bases, with 10 bases between. The CDR3 loop is CSARDGGAQETQYF. In DNA form, the CDR3 reads TGCAGTGCTAGAGATGGAGGGGCTCAAGAGACCCAGTACTTC.

This sequence joins TRBV9 and TRBJ2-3; TRBD2 agrees at 11 bases. The CDR3 loop spans 18 amino acids. Germline V lookup: CDR1 SGDLS, CDR2 YYNGEE. Unmatched junction bases numbered 11, after V lost 4 bases and J lost 1 base. CDR3 in DNA: TGTGCCAGCAGCCCAAGACTAGCGGGGACCGCTGGCACAGATACGCAGTATTTT. Encoded protein: CASSPRLAGTAGTDTQYF.

This clonotype was found many times. The chain has TRBV14 and TRBJ1-4; D may be TRBD1 (6 bases). Deletions cut 2 bases from V and 8 bases from J, with 21 bases between. The V gene's germline CDR1 is SGHDN and CDR2 FVKESK. The CDR3 covers 17 residues. The CDR3 reads CASSQFIGGEAREKLFF. The CDR3 nucleotides are TGTGCCAGCAGCCAATTTATCGGGGGCGAAGCCCGAGAAAAACTGTTTTTT. Filled out from reference TRBV14 and TRBJ1-4, the complete variable domain reads EAGVTQFPSHSVIEKGQTVTLRCDPISGHDNLYWYRRVMGKEIKFLLHFVKESKQDESGMPNNRFLAERTGGTYSTLKVQPAELEDSGVYFCASSQFIGGEAREKLFFGSGTQLSVL.

This clonotype was picked up many times. The chain uses TRBV6-5 and TRBJ2-7; 12 bases are a match to TRBD2. CDR1 MNHEY and CDR2 SVGAGI come from the germline V gene. V gave up 6 bases and J gave up 2 bases; unmatched junction bases: 5. The CDR3 is 15 residues long. DNA of the CDR3: TGTGCCAGCAGAGTCCTAGCGGGAGGGACCTACGAGCAGTACTTC. Residues: CASRVLAGGTYEQYF.

The chain links TRBV9 to TRBJ1-3; no clear D gene. V shed 4 bases and J shed 9 bases, with 14 bases lying between them. The CDR3 sequence is 13 residues long. Germline V CDR1 and CDR2: SGDLS, YYNGEE. The CDR3 loop is CASSPRMEGTIYF. The DNA of the CDR3 is TGTGCCAGCAGCCCAAGGATGGAGGGCACCATATATTTT.

This clonotype showed up just a few times. The chain joins TRBV20-1 to TRBJ1-3; a weak D match, TRBD1 (5 bases). CDR3 size: 12 residues. Looked up from germline, CDR1 is DFQATT and CDR2 is SNEGSKA (reference sequence). The V end lost 6 bases, the J end lost 8 bases, and 14 bases lay between the germline ends. CDR3 DNA sequence: TGCAGTGCGAAGGGGTTTGCGGACACCATATATTTT. Protein product: CSAKGFADTIYF.

This clonotype was counted between two and nine times. The CDR3 loop reads CAWRIGVLGEAFF. The CDR3, as DNA: TGTGCCTGGAGGATAGGGGTCCTAGGTGAAGCTTTCTTT. The chain employs TRBV30 and TRBJ1-1; possibly TRBD1 for D (5 bases). This CDR3 comprises 13 residues. The V gene lost 3 bases and the J gene lost 7 bases, with 15 bases spanning the gap. The V gene's germline CDR1 is GTSNPN and CDR2 SVGIG (reference sequence).